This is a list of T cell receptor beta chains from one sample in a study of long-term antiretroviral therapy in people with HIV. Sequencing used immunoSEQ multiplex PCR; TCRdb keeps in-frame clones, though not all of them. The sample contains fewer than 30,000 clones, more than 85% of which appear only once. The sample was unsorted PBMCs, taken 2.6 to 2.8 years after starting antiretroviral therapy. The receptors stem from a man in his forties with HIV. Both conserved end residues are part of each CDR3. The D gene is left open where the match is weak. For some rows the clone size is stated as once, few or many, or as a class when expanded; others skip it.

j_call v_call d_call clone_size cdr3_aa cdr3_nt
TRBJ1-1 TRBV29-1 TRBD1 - CSVEQAGGAFF TGCAGCGTTGAGCAGGCAGGGGGAGCTTTCTTT
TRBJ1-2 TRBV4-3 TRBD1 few CASSRTGTGTFRGYTF TGCGCCAGCAGCCGAACCGGGACAGGGACGTTTAGGGGCTACACCTTC
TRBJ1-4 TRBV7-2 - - CASSLGEGSGNEKLFF TGTGCCAGCAGCTTAGGAGAGGGTTCCGGTAATGAAAAACTGTTTTTT
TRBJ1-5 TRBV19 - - CASSASEGGGGNQPQHF TGTGCCAGTAGTGCCTCTGAGGGGGGTGGAGGCAATCAGCCCCAGCATTTT
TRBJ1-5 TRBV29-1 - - CSVSEGLIQPQHF TGCAGCGTTTCCGAAGGGTTGATTCAGCCCCAGCATTTT
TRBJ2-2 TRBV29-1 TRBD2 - CSVGNPGLAGGVTGELFF TGCAGCGTTGGGAATCCGGGACTAGCGGGAGGGGTTACCGGGGAGCTGTTTTTT
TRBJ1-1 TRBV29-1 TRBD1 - CSVADRIEAFF TGCAGCGTCGCGGACAGGATAGAAGCTTTCTTT
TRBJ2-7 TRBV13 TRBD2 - CASSPDLLAGGVIGRSYEQYF TGTGCCAGCAGCCCGGATCTTTTAGCGGGAGGCGTTATAGGAAGGTCCTACGAGCAGTACTTC
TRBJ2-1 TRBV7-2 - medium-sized CASSPSELTYNEQFF TGTGCCAGCAGCCCCTCCGAGCTAACCTACAATGAGCAGTTCTTC
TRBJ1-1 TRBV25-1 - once CASSVGGYTEAFF TGTGCCAGCAGTGTAGGAGGGTACACTGAAGCTTTCTTT
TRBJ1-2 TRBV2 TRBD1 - CASSPQGREGYTF TGTGCCAGCAGTCCACAGGGGCGAGAAGGCTACACCTTC
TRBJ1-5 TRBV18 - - CASSREQGGGQPQHF TGTGCCAGCTCACGGGAGCAGGGCGGGGGTCAGCCCCAGCATTTT
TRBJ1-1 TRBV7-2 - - CASSSPGVENTEAFF TGTGCCAGCAGCTCCCCCGGCGTCGAGAACACTGAAGCTTTCTTT
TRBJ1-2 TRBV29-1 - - CSVGAAVNTF TGCAGCGTTGGGGCAGCCGTAAACACCTTC
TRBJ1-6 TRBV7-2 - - CASSFDYYNSPLHF TGTGCCAGCAGCTTCGACTACTATAATTCACCCCTCCACTTT
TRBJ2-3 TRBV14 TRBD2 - CASSRLAGVDTQYF TGTGCCAGCAGCCGGCTAGCGGGGGTGGATACGCAGTATTTT
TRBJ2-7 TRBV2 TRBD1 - CASSVDRGYEQYF TGTGCCAGCAGTGTCGACAGGGGATACGAGCAGTACTTC
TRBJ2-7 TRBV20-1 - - CSAHSTYEQYF TGCAGTGCACACAGCACCTACGAGCAGTACTTC
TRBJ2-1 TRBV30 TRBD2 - CACRLAYNEQFF TGTGCCTGCCGACTAGCTTACAATGAGCAGTTCTTC
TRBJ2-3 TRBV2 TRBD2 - CASSETLGLAGSLTDTQYF TGTGCCAGCAGTGAAACTCTTGGACTAGCGGGGAGCTTAACAGATACGCAGTATTTT
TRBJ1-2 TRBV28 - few CASSLAGSNYGYTF TGTGCCAGCAGTTTAGCCGGCTCTAACTATGGCTACACCTTC
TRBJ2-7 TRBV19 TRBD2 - CASSNRGVSTSYEQYF TGTGCCAGTAGTAACCGGGGGGTCTCGACCTCCTACGAGCAGTACTTC
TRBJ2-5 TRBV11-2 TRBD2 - CASSSTSGEPYQYF TGTGCCAGCAGCTCGACTAGCGGGGAGCCCTACCAGTACTTC
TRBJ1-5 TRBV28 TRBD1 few CASTHYRGEEPQHF TGTGCCAGCACCCATTACAGGGGAGAAGAGCCCCAGCATTTT
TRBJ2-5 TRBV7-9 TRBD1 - CASSLRQGETQYF TGTGCCAGCAGCCTGAGACAGGGAGAGACCCAGTACTTC
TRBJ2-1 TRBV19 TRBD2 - CASSRAGTSPYNEQFF TGTGCCAGTAGTAGGGCCGGGACTAGCCCCTACAATGAGCAGTTCTTC
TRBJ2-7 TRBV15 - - CATSRGLTGGGEQYF TGTGCCACCAGCAGAGGCTTAACAGGGGGGGGCGAGCAGTACTTC
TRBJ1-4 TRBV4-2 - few CASSQEQLGEKLFF TGTGCCAGCAGCCAAGAGCAGTTAGGTGAAAAACTGTTTTTT
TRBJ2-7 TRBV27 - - CASSKQVSYEQYF TGTGCCAGCAGTAAACAGGTCTCCTACGAGCAGTACTTC
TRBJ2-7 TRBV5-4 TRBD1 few CASSLNGRGLGEQYF TGTGCCAGCAGCTTGAACGGCAGGGGGCTAGGCGAGCAGTACTTC
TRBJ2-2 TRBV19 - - CASSIGTLNTGELFF TGTGCCAGTAGTATTGGGACACTAAACACCGGGGAGCTGTTTTTT
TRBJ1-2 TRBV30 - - CAWSVGGSRNYGYTF TGTGCCTGGAGTGTCGGAGGCAGTCGAAACTATGGCTACACCTTC
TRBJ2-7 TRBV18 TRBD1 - CASSPTGAHEQYF TGTGCCAGCTCACCAACAGGGGCCCACGAGCAGTACTTC
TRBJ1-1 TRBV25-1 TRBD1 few CASTPRTGTEAFF TGTGCCAGCACCCCTCGGACAGGCACTGAAGCTTTCTTT
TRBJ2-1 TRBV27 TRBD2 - CASSTDGGGLNEQFF TGTGCCAGCAGTACGGACGGGGGGGGCCTCAATGAGCAGTTCTTC
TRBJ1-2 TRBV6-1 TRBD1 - CAARDSASAYGYTF TGTGCCGCAAGGGACAGCGCTTCGGCCTATGGCTACACCTTC
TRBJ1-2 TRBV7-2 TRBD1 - CASSPLQGAYGYTF TGTGCCAGCAGCCCCCTACAGGGGGCCTATGGCTACACCTTC
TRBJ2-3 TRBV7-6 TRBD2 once CASSFIGLAATDTQYF TGTGCCAGCAGCTTTATAGGACTAGCGGCCACAGATACGCAGTATTTT
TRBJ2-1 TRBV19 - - CASSTQGLLHEQFF TGTGCCAGTAGTACTCAAGGACTCCTCCATGAGCAGTTCTTC
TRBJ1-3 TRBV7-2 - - CASTRASSGNTIYF TGTGCCAGCACCCGGGCGAGCTCTGGAAACACCATATATTTT
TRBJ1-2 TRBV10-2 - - CASSESIQEIRLNYGYTF TGCGCCAGCAGTGAGTCCATACAGGAAATTCGACTAAACTATGGCTACACCTTC
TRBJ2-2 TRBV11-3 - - CASSLTGANTGELFF TGTGCCAGCAGCTTGACAGGCGCGAACACCGGGGAGCTGTTTTTT
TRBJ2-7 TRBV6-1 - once CASRPRGREQYF TGTGCCAGCAGACCTCGGGGACGCGAGCAGTACTTC
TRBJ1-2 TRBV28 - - CASSSRAVRGYTF TGTGCCAGCAGTTCCCGCGCCGTGCGGGGCTACACCTTC
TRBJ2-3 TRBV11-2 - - CASSLDPTDTQYF TGTGCCAGCAGCTTAGATCCAACAGATACGCAGTATTTT
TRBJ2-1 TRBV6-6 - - CASTQAATVDEQFF TGTGCCAGCACCCAAGCGGCTACGGTGGATGAGCAGTTCTTC
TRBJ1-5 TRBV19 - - CASSPVSYQPQHF TGTGCCAGTAGTCCCGTGAGCTATCAGCCCCAGCATTTT
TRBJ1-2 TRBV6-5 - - CASFDGSSYGYTF TGTGCCAGCTTCGACGGGTCTTCATATGGCTACACCTTC